A single sample gave rise to the 18 T cell receptor beta chains below, sequenced in a study of T cell responses to AZD1222 COVID-19 vaccine. The table came from immunoSEQ multiplex PCR; TCRdb's copy has only in-frame clones and leaves some out. The table includes 100,000 or so clones, nearly 90% detected once. The specimen was peripheral blood, collected on day 0 of AZD1222 vaccination. These receptor sequences come from an adult in good health.

This rearrangement joins TRBV7-8 to TRBJ1-5; TRBD1 matches 7 bases. This CDR3 comprises 14 residues. Germline CDR1 and CDR2: SGHVS and FQNEAQ. Unmatched junction bases numbered 4, after V lost 5 bases and J lost 3 bases. In nucleotides, the CDR3 is TGTGCCAGCAGCCGACAGGGATACAATCAGCCCCAGCATTTT. Translating gives CASSRQGYNQPQHF. Combining the CDR3 with reference TRBV7-8 and TRBJ1-5 gives the whole variable domain GAGVSQSPRYKVAKRGQDVALRCDPISGHVSLFWYQQALGQGPEFLTYFQNEAQLDKSGLPSDRFFAERPEGSVSTLKIQRTQQEDSAVYLCASSRQGYNQPQHFGDGTRLSIL.

This clone has just one count. The V and J genes are TRBV27 and TRBJ1-4, with TRBD1 matching over 8 bases. Trimming cost V 6 bases and J 7 bases; bases outside gene matches: 7. CDR3 length equals 14 residues. Per the germline V gene, CDR1 is MNHEY and CDR2 is SMNVEV (reference sequence). The CDR3 DNA reads TGTGCCAGCAGCCTCCAGGGGGCGGGTGAAAAACTGTTTTTT. Its protein is CASSLQGAGEKLFF.

The V and J genes are TRBV15 and TRBJ1-1; 8 bases line up with TRBD1. In germline, CDR1 is LNHNV, CDR2 YYDKDF (reference sequence). V gave up 9 bases and J gave up 1 base; unmatched junction bases: 1. CDR3 length equals 12 residues. The CDR3 region has the DNA TGTGCCACTGGACAGGGGAACACTGAAGCTTTCTTT. This codes for CATGQGNTEAFF.

This chain links TRBV19 with TRBJ1-2, with D tentatively TRBD1 (6 bases). V dropped 5 bases and J dropped 5 bases, with 21 bases sitting between them. Germline V lookup: CDR1 LNHDA, CDR2 SQIVND (reference sequence). The CDR3 covers 16 residues. Here the CDR3 reads CASSPPLTGGRYGYTF. The CDR3 nucleotides are TGTGCCAGTAGTCCGCCCCTGACAGGCGGGAGGTATGGCTACACCTTC.

As for this clone: The junction departs from the called germline gene at one end, perhaps through a read error. The chain has TRBV20-1 and TRBJ1-2; D call uncertain. This CDR3 comprises 11 residues. The V gene's germline CDR1 is DFQATT and CDR2 SNEGSKA (reference sequence). The CDR3 bases are TGCAGTGCTGGAGACCGGGTGGGCTACACCTTC. Amino acids: CSAGDRVGYTF.

This chain links TRBV2 with TRBJ1-1; possible D gene TRBD1, 6 bases. The CDR3 extends over 17 amino acids. The V gene lost 3 bases and the J gene lost 5 bases, with 22 bases spanning the gap. CDR1 is SNHLY and CDR2 is FYNNEI in the germline V gene. This CDR3 is CASSDYRWGAIGTEAFF. Written as DNA, the CDR3 is TGTGCCAGCAGTGATTATAGATGGGGGGCAATTGGGACTGAAGCTTTCTTT.

The V call is TRBV6-5, the J call TRBJ1-6; 9 bases agree with TRBD1. The CDR3 covers 15 residues. The V gene end was trimmed by 5 bases and the J gene end by 6 bases; junction bases not matched to a gene: 5. In germline, CDR1 is MNHEY, CDR2 SVGAGI. This CDR3 is CASSLQGAGNSPLHF. CDR3 DNA: TGTGCCAGCAGTCTACAGGGGGCGGGTAATTCACCCCTCCACTTT.

The chain carries TRBV7-6 and TRBJ1-6, with a possible D match to TRBD1 (5 bases). CDR1 is SGHVS, CDR2 FNYEAQ, per germline. V lost 5 bases to trimming and J lost 7 bases, with 15 bases between them. This CDR3 spans 15 amino acids. The CDR3 DNA follows: TGTGCCAGCAGCACCCTTGCAGGGAACAATTCACCCCTCCACTTT. It yields the protein CASSTLAGNNSPLHF.

The chain recombines TRBV4-3 with TRBJ2-1; D gene uncertain. The V gene lost 0 bases and the J gene lost 3 bases, with 9 bases spanning the gap. CDR3 length: 15 amino acids. Germline values: CDR1 LGHNA, CDR2 YSLEER. This CDR3 reads CASSQDRSSYNEQFF. The CDR3 DNA sequence: TGCGCCAGCAGCCAAGATAGGAGTAGCTACAATGAGCAGTTCTTC.

V usage is TRBV6-6 and J usage is TRBJ2-3; TRBD2 matches at 11 bases. This CDR3 has 16 residues. J gave up 6 bases and V 2 bases, and 7 bases lay outside the gene matches. Germline loops: CDR1 MNHNY, CDR2 SVGAGI (reference sequence). In DNA form, the CDR3 reads TGTGCCAGCAGTTACCCACGTAGCGGGGGGGACGATACGCAGTATTTT. It translates to CASSYPRSGGDDTQYF.

The V call is TRBV2, the J call TRBJ2-1, with TRBD2 matching 8 bases. CDR1 and CDR2 from the germline V gene are SNHLY and FYNNEI. CDR3 length: 16 amino acids. V was pared by 2 bases and J by 2 bases, with 5 bases of the junction left unmatched. This CDR3 is CASSELSGGAYNEQFF. The CDR3 DNA reads as TGTGCCAGCAGTGAACTCTCGGGGGGGGCCTACAATGAGCAGTTCTTC.

The chain uses TRBV18 and TRBJ1-1; D perhaps matches TRBD1 (5 bases). V lost 3 bases and J lost 3, with 14 bases in between. Germline lookup yields CDR1 KGHSH and CDR2 LQKENI. The CDR3 loop spans 15 amino acids. Here the CDR3 reads CASSPRTGLDTEAFF. In DNA, the CDR3 is TGTGCCAGCTCACCTAGAACAGGTTTGGACACTGAAGCTTTCTTT.

This chain uses TRBV12-3 or TRBV12-4 with TRBJ1-5, with 8 bases identical to TRBD1. This CDR3 is built from 13 residues. V was clipped by 5 bases and J by 5 bases; unmatched bases: 2. The CDR3 DNA reads as TGTGCCAGCAGTGGACAGGGCGATCAGCCCCAGCATTTT. Translated: CASSGQGDQPQHF.

The gene calls are TRBV9 and TRBJ2-3; 13 positions match TRBD2. The V gene end was trimmed by 3 bases and the J gene end by 0 bases; junction bases not matched to a gene: 13. The CDR3 runs 20 residues. In germline, CDR1 is SGDLS, CDR2 YYNGEE. Here the CDR3 DNA reads TGTGCCAGCAGCGCGACTAGCGGGAGGCTTAGTGTCTCAAGCACAGATACGCAGTATTTT. It is translated as CASSATSGRLSVSSTDTQYF.

The V gene is TRBV18, the J gene TRBJ2-2; D call uncertain. The V gene lost 2 bases and the J gene lost 4 bases, with 5 bases spanning the gap. Germline assignment: CDR1 KGHSH and CDR2 LQKENI. The CDR3 contains 13 residues. This CDR3 reads CASSPTATGELFF. The CDR3 nucleotides are TGTGCCAGCTCACCAACAGCCACCGGGGAGCTGTTTTTT.

This clone was counted a single time. The chain is built from TRBV9 and TRBJ1-6; D remains ambiguous. Germline CDR1 reads SGDLS; CDR2 reads YYNGEE. The CDR3 is made up of 16 amino acids. Trimming stripped 4 bases from V and 4 bases from J, with 15 bases between. Here the CDR3 DNA reads TGTGCCAGCAGCCGCCAGGCTACCGGGTATAATTCACCCCTCCACTTT. Its translation: CASSRQATGYNSPLHF.

The chain employs TRBV11-2 and TRBJ2-1; 7 bases agree with TRBD2. Germline loops: CDR1 SGHAT, CDR2 FQNNGV. This CDR3 has 15 amino acids. V trimming: 5 bases; J trimming: 8 bases; junction bases outside the gene matches: 12. The CDR3 is CASSRDGGGGDEQFF. The CDR3 DNA follows: TGTGCCAGCAGCCGCGACGGCGGGGGAGGCGATGAGCAGTTCTTC.

This rearrangement joins TRBV14 to TRBJ1-2; D is unresolved. Germline V lookup: CDR1 SGHDN, CDR2 FVKESK. Trimming took off 0 bases at V and 7 bases at J, with 9 bases between the two ends. The CDR3 is made up of 13 amino acids. The CDR3: CASSQDPGGGYTF. CDR3 sequence (DNA): TGTGCCAGCAGCCAAGATCCAGGTGGTGGCTACACCTTC.